This T cell receptor beta chain derives from a study of blood T cell repertoires in COVID-19 (dated by TCRdb to 2020 to 2022). In terms of the full investigation: Samples from collaborators originated in the United States, Italy and Spain and spanned both the acute and convalescent phases of COVID-19. The material from the prospective study consisted of cDNA or gDNA derived from T cells, B-cell-depleted T cells, or PBMCs. The dataset comprised deeply sampled blood TCRbeta repertoires from subjects exposed to, actively infected with, or recovered from COVID-19. The repertoires were made available in a free public database intended to serve as a resource for research on the immune response to SARS-CoV-2. Samples came from the ongoing ImmuneRACE study (first 160 participants) plus 1,254 subjects from 6 global collaborators. Nearly every sample came with metadata listing a de-identified subject ID, COVID-19 status, age in years and sex. HLA class I and class II types, where available, came from metadata supplied by the sample provider rather than from assay-based typing.

The collaborating institutions used their own protocols to collect whole blood in K2EDTA tubes. Collaborator samples were shipped for TCRbeta analysis as frozen whole blood, isolated PBMCs, or DNA extracted from either sample type. For this clone: The antigen this receptor binds is unknown. No base qualities exist here, and no much larger clone lies one base off it.

The germline V gene encodes CDR1 SEHNR and CDR2 FQNEAQ (reference sequence). At the junction V is shortened by 6 bases and J by 1 base, with 10 bases in between. The CDR3 has 14 amino acids, counting the end cysteine and phenylalanine. Only CDR3 DNA is held: 42 bases, read in frame from base 1. Study-level results and caveats: How much clinical and demographic metadata was included differed by source and by participant, and the metadata was provided uncurated.

TCRbeta CDR3 regions were amplified from genomic DNA by means of the immunoSEQ Assay, a bias-controlled multiplex PCR. The authors' analysis ran thus. Nucleated cell counts per sample were estimated from amplification of reference gene primers within the assay. To quantify the absolute abundance of each unique TCRbeta CDR3 rearrangement, sequence reads were collapsed and filtered. For each sample, productive Simpson clonality was calculated as the square root of Simpson's diversity index over productive rearrangements. Drawn from immuneACCESS, this table holds only the in-frame rearrangements with V and J called that TCRdb kept. Clones are partly lost; checked studies trace under half to an unresolved V gene and leave the rest unexplained. The D gene and trimming were derived from the DNA, and the V and J assignments and clone size from that table. The sample table contains about 150,000 clones; only one count was recorded for roughly 80% of them. The ten largest clonotypes hold roughly 0.56% of the sample.

The chain links TRBV7-9 with TRBJ2-4; too little of a D gene remains to name it. What was sequenced was peripheral blood. This sequence was found in a man aged 55 to 70 with acute or convalescent COVID-19. In nucleotides, the sequence is TGTGCCAGCAGTCCCGACTCTGCCAAAAACATTCAGTACTTC. This encodes CASSPDSAKNIQYF.